Listed here are 2 T cell receptor beta chains from one sample, sequenced in a study of identifying expanded T cells in peripheral blood. Sequencing was performed with immunoSEQ multiplex PCR; in TCRdb, only in-frame clones are kept and a portion is missing. The repertoire holds fewer than 130,000 clones, with approximately 90% as singletons. Sequenced material: blood. The receptor source for this set is a person between 18 and 69 years old in good health.

V is TRBV7-9 and J is TRBJ1-2, with D unclear. The germline V gene has CDR1 SEHNR and CDR2 FQNEAQ (reference sequence). The length of the CDR3 is 12 residues. The germline V and J ends were trimmed by 2 bases and 3 bases, with 4 bases remaining between them. CDR3 coding DNA: TGTGCCAGCAGCTTATCCGACTATGGCTACACCTTC. This encodes CASSLSDYGYTF.

This clone occurred once. V and J are TRBV19 and TRBJ2-7; D not resolved. Trimming left V 1 base short and J 3 bases short, with 7 bases between. The CDR3 covers 13 residues. CDR1 and CDR2 from the germline V gene are LNHDA and SQIVND (reference sequence). The CDR3 region is CASSIGNSYEQYF. The CDR3 region has the DNA TGTGCCAGTAGTATAGGAAACAGCTACGAGCAGTACTTC.